The TCR beta chain under discussion was sequenced for a study of PD-L1 blockade in urothelial cancer. The sample's time point: peripheral blood 6 weeks after treatment start. Individual patients had between 1 and 8 samples, taken pretreatment and on-treatment. Synthetically made TCR analog templates were put into each PCR as spikes. This table comes from immunoSEQ multiplex PCR, and its TCRdb copy is limited to in-frame clones, with some not included. The sample records around 50,000 clones, approximately 86% being singletons. V shed 8 bases and J 4 bases; nucleotides not matched to a gene: 3. Germline V gene lookup returns CDR1 SGHTA and CDR2 FQGNSA. CDR3 length equals 12 residues.

V is TRBV7-2 and J is TRBJ2-3; 7 bases fit TRBD2. The source was PBMCs, collected around atezolizumab (anti-PD-L1) treatment. The source is a man over 45 with urothelial cancer. The DNA of the CDR3 is TGTGCCAGCGGGAGGGAGCCAGATACGCAGTATTTT. This encodes CASGREPDTQYF.